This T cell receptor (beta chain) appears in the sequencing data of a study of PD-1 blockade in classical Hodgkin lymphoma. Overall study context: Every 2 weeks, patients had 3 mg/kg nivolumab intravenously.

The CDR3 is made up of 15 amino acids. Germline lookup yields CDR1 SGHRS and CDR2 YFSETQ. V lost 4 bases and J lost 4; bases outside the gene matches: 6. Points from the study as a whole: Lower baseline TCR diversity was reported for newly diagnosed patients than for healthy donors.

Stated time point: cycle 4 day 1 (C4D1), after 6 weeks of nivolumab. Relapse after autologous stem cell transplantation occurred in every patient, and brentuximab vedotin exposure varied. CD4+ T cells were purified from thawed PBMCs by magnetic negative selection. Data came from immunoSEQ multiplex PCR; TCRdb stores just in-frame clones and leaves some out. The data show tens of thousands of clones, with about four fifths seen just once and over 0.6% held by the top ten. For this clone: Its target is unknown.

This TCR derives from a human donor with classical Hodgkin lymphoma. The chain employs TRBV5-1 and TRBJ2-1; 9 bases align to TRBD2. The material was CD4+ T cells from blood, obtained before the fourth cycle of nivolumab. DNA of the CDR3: TGCGCCAGCAGCCCCCTCGCGGGGGGGTACAATGAGCAGTTCTTC. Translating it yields CASSPLAGGYNEQFF.